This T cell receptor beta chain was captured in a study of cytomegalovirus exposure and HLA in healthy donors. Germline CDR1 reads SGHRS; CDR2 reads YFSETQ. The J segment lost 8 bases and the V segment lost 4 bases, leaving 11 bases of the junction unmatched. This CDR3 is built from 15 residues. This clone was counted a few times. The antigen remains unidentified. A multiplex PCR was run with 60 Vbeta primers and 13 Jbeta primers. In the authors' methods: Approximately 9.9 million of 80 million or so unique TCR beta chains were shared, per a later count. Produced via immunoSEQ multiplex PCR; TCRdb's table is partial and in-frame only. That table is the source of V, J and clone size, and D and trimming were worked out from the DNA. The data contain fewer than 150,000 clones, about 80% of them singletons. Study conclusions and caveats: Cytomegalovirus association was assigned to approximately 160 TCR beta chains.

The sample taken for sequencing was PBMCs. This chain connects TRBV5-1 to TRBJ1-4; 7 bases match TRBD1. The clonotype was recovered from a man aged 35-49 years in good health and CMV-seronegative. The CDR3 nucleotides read TGCGCCAGCAGCCCTGGACAGGATAGACGGGAAAAACTGTTTTTT. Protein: CASSPGQDRREKLFF.